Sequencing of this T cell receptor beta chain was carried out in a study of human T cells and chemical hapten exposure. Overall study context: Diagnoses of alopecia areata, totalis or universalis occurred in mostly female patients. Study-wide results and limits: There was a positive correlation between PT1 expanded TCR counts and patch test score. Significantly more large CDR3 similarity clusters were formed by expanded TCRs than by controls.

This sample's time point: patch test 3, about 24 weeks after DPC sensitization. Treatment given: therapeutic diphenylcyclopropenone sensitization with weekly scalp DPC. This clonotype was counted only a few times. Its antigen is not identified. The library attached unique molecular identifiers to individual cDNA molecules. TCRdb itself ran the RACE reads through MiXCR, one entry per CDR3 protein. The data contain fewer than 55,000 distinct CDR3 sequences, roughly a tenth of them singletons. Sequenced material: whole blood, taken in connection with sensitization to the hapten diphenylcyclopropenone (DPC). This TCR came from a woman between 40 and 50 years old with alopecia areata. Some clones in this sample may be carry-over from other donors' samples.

The CDR3 loop is CASSPAYNEQFF. CDR3 DNA sequence: TGTGCCAGCAGTCCTGCCTACAATGAGCAGTTCTTC. The rearrangement joins TRBV7-8 to TRBJ2-1; D unresolved. The CDR3 is 12 amino acids. The V end was cut by 6 bases, the J end by 2 bases, with 5 bases between. Germline V gene sequence: CDR1 SGHVS, CDR2 FQNEAQ.